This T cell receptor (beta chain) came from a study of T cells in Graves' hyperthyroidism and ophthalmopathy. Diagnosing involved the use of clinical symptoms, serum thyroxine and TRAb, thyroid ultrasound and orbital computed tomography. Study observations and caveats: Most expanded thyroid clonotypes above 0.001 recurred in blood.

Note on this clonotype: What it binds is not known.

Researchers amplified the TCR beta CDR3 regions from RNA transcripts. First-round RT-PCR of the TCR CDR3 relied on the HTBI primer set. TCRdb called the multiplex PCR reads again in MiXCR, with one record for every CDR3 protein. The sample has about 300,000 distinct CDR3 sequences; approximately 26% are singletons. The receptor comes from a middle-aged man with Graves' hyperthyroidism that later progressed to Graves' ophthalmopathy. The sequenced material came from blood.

CDR3 residues: CASSQGQTYEQYF. The CDR3 bases are TGTGCCAGCAGCCAGGGACAGACTTACGAGCAGTACTTC. V usage is TRBV11-2 and J usage is TRBJ2-7, with TRBD1 identical over 7 bases. This CDR3 has 13 residues. V was pared by 5 bases and J by 4 bases, with 5 bases of the junction left unmatched. CDR1 and CDR2 (germline): SGHAT, FQNNGV.